This entry lists 17 T cell receptor beta chains sequenced from one sample in a study of cytomegalovirus exposure and HLA in healthy donors. PCR amplification relied on 60 Vbeta primers (plus 13 Jbeta primers). Libraries were prepared by immunoSEQ multiplex PCR; TCRdb keeps only in-frame clonotypes and omits some of them. Of approximately 170,000 clones in the sample, approximately 81% were seen once. Specimen: PBMCs. Receptors were obtained from a man aged 30 to 39 in good health and CMV-seropositive.

The chain has TRBV29-1 and TRBJ2-1, with D unresolved. Germline loops: CDR1 SQVTM, CDR2 ANQGSEA. The germline V and J ends were trimmed by 3 bases and 2 bases, with 11 bases remaining between them. The CDR3 contains 14 residues. CDR3 sequence: CSVELLLPYNEQFF. The CDR3 region has the DNA TGCAGCGTTGAGTTACTGCTTCCCTACAATGAGCAGTTCTTC.

V is TRBV7-2 and J is TRBJ1-2; TRBD1 matches at 8 bases. Losses at the gene ends were 1 base for V and 3 bases for J; bases not matched to a gene: 4. The germline V gene encodes CDR1 SGHTA and CDR2 FQGNSA. This CDR3 has 15 residues. The CDR3 coding sequence is TGTGCCAGCAGCTTAGGGCCGGGACAGGACTATGGCTACACCTTC. Protein sequence: CASSLGPGQDYGYTF.

V and J are TRBV11-3 and TRBJ2-7, with 8 bases identical to TRBD1. Germline lookup yields CDR1 SGHNT and CDR2 YENEEA. The CDR3 has 13 amino acids. V dropped 6 bases and J dropped 2; count of bases not matched to a gene: 3. CDR3 bases: TGTGCCAGCAGGCGGACAGGGACCTACGAGCAGTACTTC. Encoded protein: CASRRTGTYEQYF.

The CDR3 DNA reads as TGTGCCAGCAGCTTAAGCCGCCATTACAACTATGGCTACACCTTC. It encodes CASSLSRHYNYGYTF. The chain has TRBV7-9 and TRBJ1-2; D is uncertain. Trimming stripped 2 bases from V and 2 bases from J, with 12 bases between. This CDR3 is built from 15 residues. Germline loops: CDR1 SEHNR, CDR2 FQNEAQ (reference sequence).

The chain links TRBV11-2 to TRBJ2-7, with 9 nucleotides matching TRBD1. Per germline, CDR1 SGHAT and CDR2 FQNNGV. The CDR3 length is 17 residues. J lost 3 bases, V lost 0 bases, and 9 bases had no gene match. For the CDR3, the DNA is TGTGCCAGCAGCTTAGATCGGGAATCGACAGGGGGCTACGAGCAGTACTTC. It codes for CASSLDRESTGGYEQYF.

The rearrangement uses TRBV7-8 and TRBJ2-5; perhaps TRBD2 as D (5 bases). The CDR3 is 16 amino acids. The germline gives CDR1 SGHVS, CDR2 FQNEAQ. V was shortened by 7 bases and J by 3 bases, with 21 bases between the two germline ends. CDR3 amino acids: CASTPSPGVGEETQYF. As DNA, the CDR3 is TGTGCCAGCACCCCATCCCCCGGGGTCGGGGAAGAGACCCAGTACTTC.

V and J are TRBV2 and TRBJ2-5; TRBD2 might be the D (7 bases). Per germline, CDR1 SNHLY and CDR2 FYNNEI. V lost 4 bases, J lost 2 bases, and 17 bases lay in between. This CDR3 is built from 16 residues. CDR3 sequence: CASSGGAGEGQETQYF. For the CDR3, the DNA is TGTGCCAGCAGTGGGGGGGCGGGAGAGGGGCAAGAGACCCAGTACTTC.

J is TRBJ1-1 and V is TRBV5-1, with a weak D call TRBD1 (5 bases). The CDR3 extends over 15 amino acids. Between the trimmed V and J ends, which lost 7 bases and 1 base, there was a span of 17 bases. Germline V gives CDR1 SGHRS, CDR2 YFSETQ. The chain's CDR3 is CASLENPGPNTEAFF. CDR3 bases: TGCGCCAGCTTAGAGAATCCAGGGCCGAACACTGAAGCTTTCTTT.

Written as DNA, the CDR3 is TGTGCCATCGGGACAGGGGGATATCAGCCCCAGCATTTT. Amino acids: CAIGTGGYQPQHF. The rearrangement links TRBV6-4 to TRBJ1-5; the match to TRBD1 covers 11 bases. Germline V gives CDR1 MRHNA, CDR2 SNTAGT. The ends lost 10 bases at V and 5 bases at J; junction bases unmatched: 4. The CDR3 has 13 residues.

The chain carries TRBV10-3 and TRBJ2-1, with TRBD2 matching 10 bases. Trimming cost V 4 bases and J 4 bases; bases outside gene matches: 4. There are 15 residues in the CDR3. CDR1 and CDR2 from the germline V gene are ENHRY and SYGVKD. The CDR3 coding sequence is TGTGCCATCAGTGGGGGAGCGGGAGGGTACAATGAGCAGTTCTTC. Its protein is CAISGGAGGYNEQFF.

The J gene is TRBJ2-5, the V gene TRBV7-9, with D perhaps matching TRBD2 (6 bases). The CDR3 runs 13 residues. Deletions cut 4 bases from V and 4 bases from J, with 10 bases between. CDR1 SEHNR and CDR2 FQNEAQ come from the germline V gene (reference sequence). CDR3 loop: CASSWRDVETQYF. The CDR3, as DNA: TGTGCCAGCAGCTGGAGGGACGTAGAGACCCAGTACTTC.

In this sample, this clone turned up once. The rearrangement uses TRBV5-4 and TRBJ2-3, with a possible D match to TRBD2 (5 bases). V dropped 6 bases and J dropped 1 base, with 15 bases sitting between them. This CDR3 spans 15 amino acids. Germline values: CDR1 SGHNT, CDR2 YYREEE (reference sequence). The CDR3 here is CASTPREGGTDTQYF. The CDR3 DNA sequence: TGTGCCAGCACCCCCCGTGAGGGTGGCACAGATACGCAGTATTTT. Looking up the rest from reference TRBV5-4 and TRBJ2-3 gives the full variable domain: ETGVTQSPTHLIKTRGQQVTLRCSSQSGHNTVSWYQQALGQGPQFIFQYYREEENGRGNFPPRFSGLQFPNYSSELNVNALELDDSALYLCASTPREGGTDTQYFGPGTRLTVL.

This sequence joins TRBV21-1 and TRBJ2-2; TRBD1 is the table's D call, not checked against the DNA. TRBV21-1 is a documented pseudogene. The CDR3 is 16 amino acids. The CDR3 DNA reads TGTGCCAGCAGCAATACCGGGACAGAGAACACCGGGGAGCTGTTTTTT. This translates into CASSNTGTENTGELFF.

The chain employs TRBV6-5 and TRBJ1-1; D is perhaps TRBD1 (6 bases). CDR3 size: 15 residues. The V and J ends lost 2 bases and 5 bases respectively, with 15 bases between them. Germline loops: CDR1 MNHEY, CDR2 SVGAGI. CDR3 nucleotides: TGTGCCAGCAGTTACGGTGGACAGAGGGGGACTGAAGCTTTCTTT. It is translated as CASSYGGQRGTEAFF.

Turning to this clone: The same CDR3 can be traced to other DNA sequences in this sample. V is TRBV18 and J is TRBJ1-4; 10 nucleotides line up with TRBD1. The CDR3 is 14 residues long. V shed 3 bases, J shed 5 bases, and the junction held 0 bases outside the gene matches. Per germline, CDR1 KGHSH and CDR2 LQKENI. CDR3 sequence (DNA): TGTGCCAGCTCACCGGGACAGGGGAATGAAAAACTGTTTTTT. It encodes CASSPGQGNEKLFF. The full variable domain, its missing parts supplied by reference TRBV18 and TRBJ1-4, is NAGVMQNPRHLVRRRGQEARLRCSPMKGHSHVYWYRQLPEEGLKFMVYLQKENIIDESGMPKERFSAEFPKEGPSILRIQQVVRGDSAAYFCASSPGQGNEKLFFGSGTQLSVL.

This clone occurred once. The V call is TRBV7-9, the J call TRBJ2-2; TRBD1 matches at 9 bases. Trimming removed 4 bases from V and 5 bases from J; junction bases left unmatched: 5. CDR3 length equals 15 residues. Looked up from germline, CDR1 is SEHNR and CDR2 is FQNEAQ (reference sequence). The CDR3 sequence is CASSYTGTGTGELFF. The CDR3 coding sequence is TGTGCCAGCAGCTACACCGGGACAGGGACCGGGGAGCTGTTTTTT.

The chain has TRBV4-1 and TRBJ1-2; TRBD1 might be the D (6 bases). The germline V gene has CDR1 MGHRA and CDR2 YSYEKL. This CDR3 is 14 amino acids long. Between the trimmed V and J ends, which lost 1 base and 3 bases, there was a span of 9 bases. The CDR3 loop is CASSQAPGDYGYTF. CDR3 DNA sequence: TGCGCCAGCAGCCAAGCCCCAGGGGACTATGGCTACACCTTC.